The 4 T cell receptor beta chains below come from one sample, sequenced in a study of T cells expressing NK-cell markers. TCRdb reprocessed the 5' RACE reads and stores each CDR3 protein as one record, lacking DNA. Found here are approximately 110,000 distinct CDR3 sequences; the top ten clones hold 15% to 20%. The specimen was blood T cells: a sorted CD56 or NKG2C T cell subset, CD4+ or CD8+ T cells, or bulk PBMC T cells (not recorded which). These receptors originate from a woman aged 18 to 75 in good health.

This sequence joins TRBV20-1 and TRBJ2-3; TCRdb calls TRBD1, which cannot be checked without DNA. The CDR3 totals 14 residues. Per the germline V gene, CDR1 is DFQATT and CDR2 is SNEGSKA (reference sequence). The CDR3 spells CSARRTGRTDTQYF.

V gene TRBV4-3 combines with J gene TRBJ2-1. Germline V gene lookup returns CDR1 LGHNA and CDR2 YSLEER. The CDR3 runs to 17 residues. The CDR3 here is CASSQDRIVLTYNEQFF.

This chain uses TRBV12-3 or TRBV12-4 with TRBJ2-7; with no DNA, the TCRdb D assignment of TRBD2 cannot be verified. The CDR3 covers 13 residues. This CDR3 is CASSLSPELEQYF.

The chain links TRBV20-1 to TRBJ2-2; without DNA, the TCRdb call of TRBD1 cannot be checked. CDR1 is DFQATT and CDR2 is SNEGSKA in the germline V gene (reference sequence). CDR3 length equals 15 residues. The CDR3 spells CSANPPEGGAGELFF.